In this sample, the clone carrying this T cell receptor (beta chain) turned up a few times. This entry is derived from a study of human T cells and chemical hapten exposure. Study-wide background: Weekly administration of diphenylcyclopropenone to the scalp of patients continued throughout the roughly 23-week study. DPC (0.01%) was patch tested on the upper back and read at 6 days. Patients, chiefly female, had alopecia areata, totalis or universalis.

The time point denotes: patch test 1, 2 weeks after DPC sensitization. Treatment described: therapeutic diphenylcyclopropenone sensitization with weekly scalp DPC. Those who donated were patients with alopecia, 18 to 70 years of age, and suitable for DPC. TCRdb analysed the RACE reads with MiXCR anew, one entry per CDR3 protein. The sample contains roughly 360,000 distinct CDR3 sequences, 4.8% of which appear only once. The sequencing used whole blood, collected in connection with sensitization to the hapten diphenylcyclopropenone (DPC). The clonotype was recovered from a woman in her 50s with alopecia areata. Some clones in this sample may be carry-over from other donors' samples.

DNA of the CDR3: TGTGCCAGCAGGAAAAGCCGCGGACAGGGTGGTAGCAATCAGCCCCAGCATTTT. Protein product: CASRKSRGQGGSNQPQHF. J is TRBJ1-5 and V is TRBV2; 8 nucleotides match TRBD1. The V gene's germline CDR1 is SNHLY and CDR2 FYNNEI. The trim removed 6 bases at V and 0 bases at J, leaving 13 bases unmatched. This CDR3 has 18 residues.